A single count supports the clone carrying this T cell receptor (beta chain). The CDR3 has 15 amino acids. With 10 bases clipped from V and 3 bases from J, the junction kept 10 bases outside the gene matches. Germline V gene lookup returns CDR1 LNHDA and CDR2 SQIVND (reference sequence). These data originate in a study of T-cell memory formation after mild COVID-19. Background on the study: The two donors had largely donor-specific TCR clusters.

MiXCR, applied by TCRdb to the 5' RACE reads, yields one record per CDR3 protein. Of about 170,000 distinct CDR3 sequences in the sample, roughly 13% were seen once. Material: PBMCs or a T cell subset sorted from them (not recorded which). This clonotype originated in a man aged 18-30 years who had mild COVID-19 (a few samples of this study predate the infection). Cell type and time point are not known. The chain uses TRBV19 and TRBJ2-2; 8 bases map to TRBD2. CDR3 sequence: CATARRGVDTGELFF. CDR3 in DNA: TGTGCCACCGCAAGGCGGGGGGTAGACACCGGGGAGCTGTTTTTT.